What follows is one T cell receptor beta chain and its context. This sample is drawn from a study of long-term antiretroviral therapy in people with HIV. With 3 bases removed from V and 0 bases from J, the gap between germline ends came to 12 bases. This CDR3 spans 15 amino acids. CDR1 SGHNT and CDR2 YENEEA come from the germline V gene. An immunoSEQ assay, version v3.0, was performed at survey level. Profiling relied on immunoSEQ multiplex PCR, and the TCRdb table lists in-frame clones only, not all of them. Here the sample spans under 20,000 clones, roughly 78% being singletons. The sample here was unsorted PBMCs, taken 0.2 years after starting antiretroviral therapy. J is TRBJ2-7 and V is TRBV11-3, with a weak D call TRBD2 (5 bases). This receptor was identified in a woman aged 40 to 49 with HIV. The CDR3 sequence: CASSLPGTSSYEQYF. CDR3 nucleotides: TGTGCCAGCAGCTTGCCGGGAACTAGCTCCTACGAGCAGTACTTC.